This T cell receptor beta chain was sequenced during a study of vaccination effects on CD4 cells after COVID-19. The repertoire was sequenced with immunoSEQ multiplex PCR; TCRdb's copy has only in-frame clones and lacks some. The top ten clones hold 7% to 8% of a sample with about 40,000 clones, about 70% of them seen once. Trimming shortened V by 6 bases and J by 5 bases, and 20 bases separated the two germline ends. This CDR3 is 15 amino acids long. Germline CDR1 and CDR2: SGHRS and YFSETQ. Having been cultured for around ten days, the cells underwent CD4+ T cell isolation. All study participants received two doses of BNT162b2 or mRNA-1273 vaccine. About this clone itself: Its cognate antigen is unknown.

This specimen consisted of CD4+ T cells from PBMCs cultured without peptide, obtained after COVID-19 vaccination. V is TRBV5-1 and J is TRBJ2-5, with D possibly matching TRBD2 (6 bases). This clonotype was obtained from a human donor who received a COVID-19 vaccine. In nucleotides, the CDR3 is TGCGCCAGCAATACTGGGAGGCCTATCCAGGAGACCCAGTACTTC. Translation: CASNTGRPIQETQYF.